The 16 T cell receptor beta chains given below trace back to one sample, sequenced in a study of monozygotic twins with inflammatory bowel disease. TCRdb reprocessed the 5' RACE reads and stores each CDR3 protein as one record, lacking DNA. The sample shows 350,000 to 500,000 distinct CDR3 sequences, and 2.4% sits with its ten largest clones. Sequencing was performed on blood. These receptors all stem from a human donor with ulcerative colitis or Crohn's disease, or a healthy co-twin of an affected twin (not recorded which).

The rearrangement joins TRBV20-1 to TRBJ2-3; TCRdb indicates TRBD2, and absent DNA this call remains unverified. Germline values: CDR1 DFQATT, CDR2 SNEGSKA (reference sequence). There are 15 residues in the CDR3. The CDR3: CSLTLADIGTDTQYF.

The CDR3 protein is CASSQRLAGVEQFF. The chain uses TRBV5-1 and TRBJ2-1; TCRdb indicates TRBD2, and absent DNA this call remains unverified. The CDR3 is 14 residues long. The germline V gene encodes CDR1 SGHRS and CDR2 YFSETQ.

The V call is TRBV6-5, the J call TRBJ1-1. The CDR3 loop spans 13 amino acids. Germline V gene data show CDR1 as MNHEY and CDR2 as SVGAGI. The CDR3 region is CASIYDWGAEAFF.

V usage is TRBV5-4 and J usage is TRBJ2-7; TCRdb selects TRBD1, and the lack of DNA leaves this call unchecked. The CDR3 loop spans 13 amino acids. Germline V gives CDR1 SGHNT, CDR2 YYREEE (reference sequence). CDR3 region: CASSSTARGEQYF.

V is TRBV6-1 and J is TRBJ2-5; TCRdb's D call, TRBD2, is unchecked because there is no DNA. Germline loops: CDR1 MNHNS, CDR2 SASEGT. CDR3 length: 16 amino acids. The CDR3 here is CASMGTRRGDKETQYF.

The chain links TRBV6-5 to TRBJ1-2; TCRdb outputs TRBD1, but without DNA this stays unchecked. CDR1 is MNHEY and CDR2 is SVGAGI in the germline V gene. The CDR3 is made up of 15 amino acids. The CDR3 loop reads CASSSGSPVTDGYTF.

The gene calls are TRBV12-3 or TRBV12-4 and TRBJ1-2; lacking DNA, the TRBD1 call made by TCRdb goes unchecked. This CDR3 contains 16 residues. This CDR3 reads CASSLRLQWDDYGYTF.

The genes are TRBV14 and TRBJ2-2; without DNA, the TCRdb call of TRBD1 cannot be checked. The CDR3 is made up of 19 amino acids. Per the germline V gene, CDR1 is SGHDN and CDR2 is FVKESK. The CDR3 sequence is CASSQLGPGQGTLTGELFF.

The rearrangement uses TRBV3-1 and TRBJ1-2; no DNA is available, so the TRBD1 call from TCRdb remains unchecked. This CDR3 is built from 13 residues. Germline V lookup: CDR1 LGHDT, CDR2 YNNKEL (reference sequence). The CDR3 loop reads CASSLTGVAGYTF.

The chain uses TRBV7-6 and TRBJ2-2. Germline CDR1 SGHVS, CDR2 FNYEAQ. This CDR3 is 15 amino acids long. The CDR3 reads CASSFRTVNTGELFF.

The chain links TRBV6-2 or TRBV6-3 to TRBJ2-7; TCRdb reports TRBD2, a call that lacks DNA to check it against. CDR3 length equals 13 residues. Germline V CDR1 and CDR2: MNHEY, SVGEGT. CDR3 region: CASSAGGVYEQYF.

The chain links TRBV7-3 to TRBJ2-4; absent DNA, TCRdb's TRBD1 call cannot be checked. Germline CDR1 and CDR2: SGHTA and FQGTGA. There are 14 residues in the CDR3. The CDR3 here is CASSSGPGGNIQYF.

This sequence joins TRBV7-9 and TRBJ1-5; TCRdb gives TRBD1 as the D gene, but with no DNA this cannot be confirmed. The CDR3 totals 13 residues. The germline CDR1 and CDR2 sequences are SEHNR and FQNEAQ (reference sequence). This chain's CDR3 is CASSFTGGQPQHF.

The chain combines TRBV7-3 with TRBJ2-1; the D call from TCRdb, TRBD2, cannot be confirmed without DNA. Per germline, CDR1 SGHTA and CDR2 FQGTGA. The length of the CDR3 is 20 residues. This CDR3 is CASSFLPPSGRASSYNEQFF.

This sequence joins TRBV7-2 and TRBJ2-7; TCRdb's D gene call, TRBD2, goes unchecked for lack of DNA. The CDR3 contains 13 residues. Germline V gene sequence: CDR1 SGHTA, CDR2 FQGNSA. CDR3 residues: CASSPGLVYEQYF.

The genes are TRBV6-1 and TRBJ1-4; TCRdb lists TRBD1, though no DNA is available to test this call. The CDR3 runs 15 residues. From germline, CDR1 is MNHNS and CDR2 SASEGT. This chain's CDR3 is CASRDQGTANEKLFF.